This passage covers 7 T cell receptor beta chains from one sample sequenced in a study of blood T cell repertoires in COVID-19. Sequencing used immunoSEQ multiplex PCR; TCRdb keeps in-frame clones, though not all of them. The table records 100,000 or so clones, roughly four fifths of them present only once. Source material: peripheral blood. Receptors originate from a woman aged 80 or older with acute or convalescent COVID-19.

This sequence joins TRBV11-3 and TRBJ2-3, with D perhaps TRBD1 (6 bases). CDR3 length: 14 residues. The germline V and J ends were trimmed by 2 bases and 4 bases, with 10 bases remaining between them. The V gene's germline CDR1 is SGHNT and CDR2 YENEEA. Here the CDR3 reads CASSLRGGPDTQYF. The CDR3, as DNA: TGTGCCAGCAGCTTACGTGGGGGCCCAGATACGCAGTATTTT.

The chain joins TRBV13 to TRBJ2-1; 7 bases match TRBD2. V was clipped by 2 bases and J by 3 bases; unmatched bases: 7. The CDR3 runs 16 residues. Germline CDR1 reads PRHDT; CDR2 reads FYEKMQ (reference sequence). The CDR3 DNA follows: TGTGCCAGCAGCTTATCCGGCGGGAGACTCTACAATGAGCAGTTCTTC. Translated, it gives CASSLSGGRLYNEQFF.

V gene TRBV3-1 (or the pseudogene TRBV3-2) combines with J gene TRBJ2-1; TRBD2 aligns across 10 bases. The CDR3 length is 15 residues. After removal of 1 base from V and 7 bases from J, the junction contained 4 bases not matched to a gene. Germline-derived CDR1 and CDR2 are LGHDT and YNNKEL (reference sequence). The CDR3 DNA reads TGTGCCAGCAGCCAAGGGGGACTAGCGATGAATGAGCAGTTCTTC. This encodes CASSQGGLAMNEQFF.

The genes are TRBV24-1 and TRBJ2-5; 7 bases fit TRBD2. Germline V CDR1 and CDR2: KGHDR, SFDVKD. With 3 bases clipped from V and 0 bases from J, the junction kept 6 bases outside the gene matches. The CDR3 extends over 16 amino acids. The CDR3 DNA follows: TGTGCCACCAGTGATGACGTGGCGGGAGACCAAGAGACCCAGTACTTC. Encoded protein: CATSDDVAGDQETQYF.

The table lists this clone with a few counts. The chain combines TRBV6-6 with TRBJ2-3; D not certain. Germline assignment: CDR1 MNHNY and CDR2 SVGAGI (reference sequence). V was trimmed by 4 bases and J by 3 bases, leaving 5 bases between them. The CDR3 extends over 12 amino acids. As DNA, the CDR3 is TGTGCCAGCAGTTCGTATACAGATACGCAGTATTTT. As protein: CASSSYTDTQYF.

This clone was seen just once. The CDR3 nucleotides read TGTGCCAGCAGTTTAGATAGTCCCCAGTACTTC. As protein: CASSLDSPQYF. The J gene is TRBJ2-7, the V gene TRBV28; D not resolved. Per the germline V gene, CDR1 is MDHEN and CDR2 is SYDVKM. The CDR3 runs 11 residues. Between the trimmed V and J ends, which lost 2 bases and 10 bases, there was a span of 9 bases.

The rearrangement links TRBV11-2 to TRBJ2-2, with 9 positions matching TRBD2. Germline trimming cut 3 bases from V and 0 bases from J; bases unmatched to any gene: 5. CDR1 SGHAT and CDR2 FQNNGV come from the germline V gene. CDR3 length equals 17 residues. The CDR3 reads CASSLGGRASNTGELFF. In DNA, the CDR3 is TGTGCCAGCAGCTTGGGCGGGAGGGCCTCGAACACCGGGGAGCTGTTTTTT.